This T cell receptor (beta chain) was captured by sequencing in a study of siplizumab effects on memory and regulatory T cells. Broader study findings: Siplizumab significantly decreased alloreactive sequences from unstimulated CD4+ memory cells. Mapping to unstimulated subsets was achieved for only a minor fraction of alloreactive clones.

As concerns this clone: Its specificity is not known.

The protocol was immunoSEQ multiplex PCR, while the TCRdb copy is restricted to in-frame clones and leaves out a portion. The sample has roughly 100,000 clones; 80% to 95% are singletons. The sequence was collected from a human donor in good health. The source material was CD8+ T cells sorted from blood.

The CDR3 DNA reads as TGTGCCAGCAGCCCCTCAAGGCAGGGAAACACCATATATTTT. Protein product: CASSPSRQGNTIYF. The gene calls are TRBV9 and TRBJ1-3, with unresolved D. V lost 4 bases and J lost 4, with 12 bases in between. This CDR3 has 14 residues. Germline V gene data show CDR1 as SGDLS and CDR2 as YYNGEE. The full variable domain, in which reference TRBV9 and TRBJ1-3 provide the parts outside the CDR3, is DSGVTQTPKHLITATGQRVTLRCSPRSGDLSVYWYQQSLDQGLQFLIQYYNGEERAKGNILERFSAQQFPDLHSELNLSSLELGDSALYFCASSPSRQGNTIYFGEGSWLTVV.